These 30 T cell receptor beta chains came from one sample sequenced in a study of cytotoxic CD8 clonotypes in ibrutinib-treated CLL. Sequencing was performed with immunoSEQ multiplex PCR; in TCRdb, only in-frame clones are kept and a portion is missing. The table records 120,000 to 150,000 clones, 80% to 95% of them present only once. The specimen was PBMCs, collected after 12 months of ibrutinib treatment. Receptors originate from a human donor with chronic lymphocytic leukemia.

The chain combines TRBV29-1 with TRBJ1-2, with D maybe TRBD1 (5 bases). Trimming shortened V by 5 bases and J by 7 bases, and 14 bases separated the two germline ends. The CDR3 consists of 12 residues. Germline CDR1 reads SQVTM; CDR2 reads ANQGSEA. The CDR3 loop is CSVIVGDGGYTF. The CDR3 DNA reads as TGCAGCGTTATCGTAGGGGATGGTGGCTACACCTTC. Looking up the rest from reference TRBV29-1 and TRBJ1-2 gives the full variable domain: SAVISQKPSRDICQRGTSLTIQCQVDSQVTMMFWYRQQPGQSLTLIATANQGSEATYESGFVIDKFPISRPNLTFSTLTVSNMSPEDSSIYLCSVIVGDGGYTFGSGTRLTVV.

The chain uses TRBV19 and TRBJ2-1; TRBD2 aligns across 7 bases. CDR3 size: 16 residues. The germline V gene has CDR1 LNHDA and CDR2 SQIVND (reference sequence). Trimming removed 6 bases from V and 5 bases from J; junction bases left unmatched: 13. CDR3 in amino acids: CASSPLGGRDHNEQFF. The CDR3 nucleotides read TGTGCCAGTAGCCCCTTAGGTGGGAGGGACCACAATGAGCAGTTCTTC.

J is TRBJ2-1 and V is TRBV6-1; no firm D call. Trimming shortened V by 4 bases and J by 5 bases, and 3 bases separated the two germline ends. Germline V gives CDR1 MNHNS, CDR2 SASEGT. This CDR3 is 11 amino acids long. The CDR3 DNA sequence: TGTGCCAGCAGTGTAAACAATGAGCAGTTCTTC. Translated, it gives CASSVNNEQFF.

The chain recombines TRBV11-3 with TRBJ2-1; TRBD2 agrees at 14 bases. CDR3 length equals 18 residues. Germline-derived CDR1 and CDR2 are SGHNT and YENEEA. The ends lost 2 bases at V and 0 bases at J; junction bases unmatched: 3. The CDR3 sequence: CASSLSGTSGSSYNEQFF. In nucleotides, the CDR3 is TGTGCCAGCAGCTTATCCGGGACTAGCGGGAGCTCCTACAATGAGCAGTTCTTC.

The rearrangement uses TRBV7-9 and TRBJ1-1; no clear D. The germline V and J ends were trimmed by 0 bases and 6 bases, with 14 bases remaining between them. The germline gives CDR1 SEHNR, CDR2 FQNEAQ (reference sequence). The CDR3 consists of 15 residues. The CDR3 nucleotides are TGTGCCAGCAGCTTAGCGGGTTGGGGTTTCCCTGAAGCTTTCTTT. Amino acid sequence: CASSLAGWGFPEAFF.

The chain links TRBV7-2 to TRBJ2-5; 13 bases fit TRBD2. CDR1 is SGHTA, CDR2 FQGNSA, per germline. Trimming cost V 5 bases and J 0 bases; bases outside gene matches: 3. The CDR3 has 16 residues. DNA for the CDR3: TGTGCCAGCAGCCCCGGGACTAGCGGGAACCAAGAGACCCAGTACTTC. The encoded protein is CASSPGTSGNQETQYF.

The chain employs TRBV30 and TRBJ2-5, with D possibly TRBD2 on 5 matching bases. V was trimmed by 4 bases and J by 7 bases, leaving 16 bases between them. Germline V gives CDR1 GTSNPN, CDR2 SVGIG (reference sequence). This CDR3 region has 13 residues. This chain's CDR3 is CAWTSTDRGTQYF. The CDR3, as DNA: TGTGCCTGGACTTCGACGGATCGGGGGACCCAGTACTTC.

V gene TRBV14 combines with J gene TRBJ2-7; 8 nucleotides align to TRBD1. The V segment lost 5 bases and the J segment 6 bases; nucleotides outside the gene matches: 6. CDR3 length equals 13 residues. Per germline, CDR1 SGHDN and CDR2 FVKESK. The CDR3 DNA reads TGTGCCAGCAGCTCGGGACAGGCAGTCGAGCAGTACTTC. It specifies CASSSGQAVEQYF.

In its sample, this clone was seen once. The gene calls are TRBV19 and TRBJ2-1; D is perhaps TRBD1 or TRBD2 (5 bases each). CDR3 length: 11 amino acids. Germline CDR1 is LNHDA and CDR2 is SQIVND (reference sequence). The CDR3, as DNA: TGTGCTACGACCACCGGGACCGAGCAGTTCTTC. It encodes CATTTGTEQFF.

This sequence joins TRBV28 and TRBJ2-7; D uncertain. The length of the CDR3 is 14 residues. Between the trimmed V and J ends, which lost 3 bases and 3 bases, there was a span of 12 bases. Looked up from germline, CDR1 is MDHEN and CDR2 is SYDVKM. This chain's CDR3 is CASSFREAVYEQYF. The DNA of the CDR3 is TGTGCCAGCAGTTTTAGAGAGGCCGTCTACGAGCAGTACTTC.

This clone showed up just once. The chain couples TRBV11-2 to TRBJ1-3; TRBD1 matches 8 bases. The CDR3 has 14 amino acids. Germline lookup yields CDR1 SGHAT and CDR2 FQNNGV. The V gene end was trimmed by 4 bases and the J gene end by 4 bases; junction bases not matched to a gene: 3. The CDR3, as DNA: TGTGCCAGCAGCTCTGGGGACAGGGGAAACACCATATATTTT. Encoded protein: CASSSGDRGNTIYF. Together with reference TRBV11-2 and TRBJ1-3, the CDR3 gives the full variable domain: EAGVAQSPRYKIIEKRQSVAFWCNPISGHATLYWYQQILGQGPKLLIQFQNNGVVDDSQLPKDRFSAERLKGVDSTLKIQPAKLEDSAVYLCASSSGDRGNTIYFGEGSWLTVV.

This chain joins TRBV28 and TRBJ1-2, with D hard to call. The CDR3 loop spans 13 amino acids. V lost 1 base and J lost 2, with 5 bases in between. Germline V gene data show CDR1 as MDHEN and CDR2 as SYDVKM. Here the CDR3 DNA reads TGTGCCAGCAGTTTATCAGAGAACTATGGCTACACCTTC. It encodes CASSLSENYGYTF.

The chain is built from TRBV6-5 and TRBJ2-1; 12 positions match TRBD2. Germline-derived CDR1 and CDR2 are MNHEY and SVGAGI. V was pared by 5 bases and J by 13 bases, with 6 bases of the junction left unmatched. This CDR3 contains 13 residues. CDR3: CASSSSTSGRQFF. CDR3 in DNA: TGTGCCAGCAGTAGCTCGACTAGCGGGAGACAGTTCTTC.

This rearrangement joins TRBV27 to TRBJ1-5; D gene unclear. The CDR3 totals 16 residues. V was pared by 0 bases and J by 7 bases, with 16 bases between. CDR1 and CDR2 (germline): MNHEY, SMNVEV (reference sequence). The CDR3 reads CASSLSTAGNRQPQHF. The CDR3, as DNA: TGTGCCAGCAGTTTATCGACGGCGGGAAACCGGCAGCCCCAGCATTTT.

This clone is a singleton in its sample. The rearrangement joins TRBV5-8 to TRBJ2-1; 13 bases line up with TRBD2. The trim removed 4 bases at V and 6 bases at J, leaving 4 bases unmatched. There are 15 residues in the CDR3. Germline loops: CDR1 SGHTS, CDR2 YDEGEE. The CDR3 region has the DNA TGTGCCAGCAGCCTGGGGACTAGCGGGACCAATGAGCAGTTCTTC. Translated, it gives CASSLGTSGTNEQFF.

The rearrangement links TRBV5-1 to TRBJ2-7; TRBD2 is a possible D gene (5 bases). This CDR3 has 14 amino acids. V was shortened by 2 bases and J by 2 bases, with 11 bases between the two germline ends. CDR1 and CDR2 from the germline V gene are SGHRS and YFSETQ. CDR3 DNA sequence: TGCGCCAGCAGCTTAGTTGGAGGAGCCTACGAGCAGTACTTC. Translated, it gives CASSLVGGAYEQYF.

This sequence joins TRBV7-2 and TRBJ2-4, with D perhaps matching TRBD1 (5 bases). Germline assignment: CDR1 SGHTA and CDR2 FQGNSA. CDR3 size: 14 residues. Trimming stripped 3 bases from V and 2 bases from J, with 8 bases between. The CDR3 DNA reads TGTGCCAGCAGCTTCAGGGATACCAAAAACATTCAGTACTTC. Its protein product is CASSFRDTKNIQYF.

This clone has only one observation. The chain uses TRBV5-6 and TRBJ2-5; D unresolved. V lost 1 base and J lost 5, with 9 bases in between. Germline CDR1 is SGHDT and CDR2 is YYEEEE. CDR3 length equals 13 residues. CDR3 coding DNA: TGTGCCAGCAGCTTGTCTCTCGGGGAGACCCAGTACTTC. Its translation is CASSLSLGETQYF.

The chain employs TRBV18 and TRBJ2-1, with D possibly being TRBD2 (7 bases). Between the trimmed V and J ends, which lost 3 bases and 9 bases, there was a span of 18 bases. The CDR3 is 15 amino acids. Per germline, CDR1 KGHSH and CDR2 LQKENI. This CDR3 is CASSPAGADWGEQFF. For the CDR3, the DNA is TGTGCCAGCTCACCTGCGGGGGCAGATTGGGGTGAGCAGTTCTTC.

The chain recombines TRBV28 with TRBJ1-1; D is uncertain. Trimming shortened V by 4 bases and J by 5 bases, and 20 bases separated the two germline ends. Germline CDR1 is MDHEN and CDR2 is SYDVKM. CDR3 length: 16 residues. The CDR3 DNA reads TGTGCCAGCAGTTCCCCCGGGCTCGGGGTATGGACTGAAGCTTTCTTT. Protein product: CASSSPGLGVWTEAFF.

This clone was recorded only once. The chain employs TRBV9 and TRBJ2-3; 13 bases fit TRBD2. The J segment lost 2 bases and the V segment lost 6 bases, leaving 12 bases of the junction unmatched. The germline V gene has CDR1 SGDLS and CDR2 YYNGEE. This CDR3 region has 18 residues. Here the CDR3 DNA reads TGTGCCAGCACCTCCTCGACTAGCGGGAGGCCCCCCACAGATACGCAGTATTTT. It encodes CASTSSTSGRPPTDTQYF.

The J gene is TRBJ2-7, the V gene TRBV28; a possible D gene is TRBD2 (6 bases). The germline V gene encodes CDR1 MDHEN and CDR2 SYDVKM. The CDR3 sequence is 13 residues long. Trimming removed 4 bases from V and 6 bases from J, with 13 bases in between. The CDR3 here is CASSSREGTEQYF. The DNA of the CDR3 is TGTGCCAGCAGTTCGCGGGAAGGGACCGAGCAGTACTTC.

In nucleotides, the CDR3 is TGTGCCAGTAGTACCCCCTCAGGGCCCTCCTACGAGCAGTACTTC. As protein: CASSTPSGPSYEQYF. The chain has TRBV19 and TRBJ2-7, with D maybe TRBD1 (5 bases). This CDR3 is 15 amino acids long. The germline V gene has CDR1 LNHDA and CDR2 SQIVND (reference sequence). Trimming removed 4 bases from V and 0 bases from J, with 13 bases in between.

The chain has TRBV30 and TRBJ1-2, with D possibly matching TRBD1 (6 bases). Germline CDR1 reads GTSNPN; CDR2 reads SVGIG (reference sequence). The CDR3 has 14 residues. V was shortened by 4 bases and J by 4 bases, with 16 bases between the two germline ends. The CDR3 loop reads CAWTLKTGSYGYTF. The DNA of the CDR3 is TGTGCCTGGACCCTTAAAACAGGGAGCTATGGCTACACCTTC.

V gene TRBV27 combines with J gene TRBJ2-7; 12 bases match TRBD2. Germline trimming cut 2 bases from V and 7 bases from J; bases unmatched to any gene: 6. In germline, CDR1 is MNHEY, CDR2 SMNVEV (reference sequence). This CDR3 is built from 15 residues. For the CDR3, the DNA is TGTGCCAGCAGTTTACTAGCGGGAGGGCCTCGTGAGCAGTACTTC. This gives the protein CASSLLAGGPREQYF.

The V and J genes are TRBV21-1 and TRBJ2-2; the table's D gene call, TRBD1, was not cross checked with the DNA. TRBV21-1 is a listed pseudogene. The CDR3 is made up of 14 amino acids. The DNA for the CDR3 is TGTGCCAGCAGCGGACAGTCCAGACCCGGGGAGCTGTTTTTT. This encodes CASSGQSRPGELFF.

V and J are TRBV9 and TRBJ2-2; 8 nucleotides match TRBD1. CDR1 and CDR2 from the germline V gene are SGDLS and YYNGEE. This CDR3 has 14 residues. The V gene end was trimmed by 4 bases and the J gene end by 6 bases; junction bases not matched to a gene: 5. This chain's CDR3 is CASSPLGQAGELFF. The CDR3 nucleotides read TGTGCCAGCAGCCCCCTGGGACAGGCCGGGGAGCTGTTTTTT.

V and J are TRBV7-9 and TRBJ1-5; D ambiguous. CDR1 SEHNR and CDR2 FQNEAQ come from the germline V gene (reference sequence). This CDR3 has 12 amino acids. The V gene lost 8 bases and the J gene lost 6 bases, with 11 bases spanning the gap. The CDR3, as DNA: TGTGCCAGCTCCGCTGTAGGTCAGCCCCAGCATTTT. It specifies CASSAVGQPQHF.

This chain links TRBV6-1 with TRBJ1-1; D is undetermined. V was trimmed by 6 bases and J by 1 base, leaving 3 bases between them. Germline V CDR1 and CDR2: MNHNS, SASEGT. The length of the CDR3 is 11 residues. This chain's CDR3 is CASRENTEAFF. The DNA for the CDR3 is TGTGCCAGCAGGGAGAACACTGAAGCTTTCTTT.

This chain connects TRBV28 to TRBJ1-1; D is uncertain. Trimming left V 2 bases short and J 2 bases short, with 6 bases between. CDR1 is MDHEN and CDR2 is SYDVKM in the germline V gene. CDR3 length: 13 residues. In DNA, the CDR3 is TGTGCCAGCAGTTTACCCCAAAACACTGAAGCTTTCTTT. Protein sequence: CASSLPQNTEAFF.